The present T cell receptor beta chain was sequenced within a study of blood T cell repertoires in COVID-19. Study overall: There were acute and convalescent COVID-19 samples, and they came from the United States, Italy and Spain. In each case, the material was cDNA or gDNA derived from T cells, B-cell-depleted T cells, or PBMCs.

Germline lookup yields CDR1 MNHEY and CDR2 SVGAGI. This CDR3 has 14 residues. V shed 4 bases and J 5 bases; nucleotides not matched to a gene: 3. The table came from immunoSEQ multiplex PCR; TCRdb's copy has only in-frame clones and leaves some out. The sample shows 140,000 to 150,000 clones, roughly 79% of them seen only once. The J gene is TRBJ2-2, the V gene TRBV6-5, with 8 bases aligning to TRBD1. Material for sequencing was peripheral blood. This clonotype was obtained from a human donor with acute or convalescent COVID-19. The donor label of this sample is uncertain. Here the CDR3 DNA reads TGTGCCAGCAGTTTACAGGGGGATACCGGGGAGCTGTTTTTT. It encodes CASSLQGDTGELFF.